The entry below gives a single T cell receptor (beta chain) sequence along with its context. Its specificity is not known. Trimming shortened V by 2 bases and J by 0 bases, and 13 bases separated the two germline ends. The CDR3 has 17 residues. The germline V gene encodes CDR1 KGHDR and CDR2 SFDVKD. Libraries of TCR beta came from quantitative 5'-RACE with molecular barcodes. TCRdb passed the 5' RACE reads through MiXCR, listing each CDR3 protein once. The data show 230,000 or so distinct CDR3 sequences, roughly a quarter seen once. This sample was taken from a study of CD8 T cells in ankylosing spondylitis. Overall study findings and caveats: There was a TCR beta motif, made of several highly homologous variants, that appeared characteristic of ankylosing spondylitis blood. Clones tied to disease were said to be significantly enriched in matched ankylosing spondylitis synovial fluid. Some of these motif variants have turned up before, in reports on reactive arthritis synovial fluid and blood.

This chain connects TRBV24-1 to TRBJ2-4; D is perhaps TRBD1 (6 bases). The sequence was obtained from a male donor with ankylosing spondylitis or in good health (not recorded which). The source material was blood, either unsorted or a sorted T cell fraction (not recorded which). CDR3 nucleotide sequence: TGTGCCACCAGTGATTCTGGACAGCTACTAGCCAAAAACATTCAGTACTTC. It encodes CATSDSGQLLAKNIQYF.